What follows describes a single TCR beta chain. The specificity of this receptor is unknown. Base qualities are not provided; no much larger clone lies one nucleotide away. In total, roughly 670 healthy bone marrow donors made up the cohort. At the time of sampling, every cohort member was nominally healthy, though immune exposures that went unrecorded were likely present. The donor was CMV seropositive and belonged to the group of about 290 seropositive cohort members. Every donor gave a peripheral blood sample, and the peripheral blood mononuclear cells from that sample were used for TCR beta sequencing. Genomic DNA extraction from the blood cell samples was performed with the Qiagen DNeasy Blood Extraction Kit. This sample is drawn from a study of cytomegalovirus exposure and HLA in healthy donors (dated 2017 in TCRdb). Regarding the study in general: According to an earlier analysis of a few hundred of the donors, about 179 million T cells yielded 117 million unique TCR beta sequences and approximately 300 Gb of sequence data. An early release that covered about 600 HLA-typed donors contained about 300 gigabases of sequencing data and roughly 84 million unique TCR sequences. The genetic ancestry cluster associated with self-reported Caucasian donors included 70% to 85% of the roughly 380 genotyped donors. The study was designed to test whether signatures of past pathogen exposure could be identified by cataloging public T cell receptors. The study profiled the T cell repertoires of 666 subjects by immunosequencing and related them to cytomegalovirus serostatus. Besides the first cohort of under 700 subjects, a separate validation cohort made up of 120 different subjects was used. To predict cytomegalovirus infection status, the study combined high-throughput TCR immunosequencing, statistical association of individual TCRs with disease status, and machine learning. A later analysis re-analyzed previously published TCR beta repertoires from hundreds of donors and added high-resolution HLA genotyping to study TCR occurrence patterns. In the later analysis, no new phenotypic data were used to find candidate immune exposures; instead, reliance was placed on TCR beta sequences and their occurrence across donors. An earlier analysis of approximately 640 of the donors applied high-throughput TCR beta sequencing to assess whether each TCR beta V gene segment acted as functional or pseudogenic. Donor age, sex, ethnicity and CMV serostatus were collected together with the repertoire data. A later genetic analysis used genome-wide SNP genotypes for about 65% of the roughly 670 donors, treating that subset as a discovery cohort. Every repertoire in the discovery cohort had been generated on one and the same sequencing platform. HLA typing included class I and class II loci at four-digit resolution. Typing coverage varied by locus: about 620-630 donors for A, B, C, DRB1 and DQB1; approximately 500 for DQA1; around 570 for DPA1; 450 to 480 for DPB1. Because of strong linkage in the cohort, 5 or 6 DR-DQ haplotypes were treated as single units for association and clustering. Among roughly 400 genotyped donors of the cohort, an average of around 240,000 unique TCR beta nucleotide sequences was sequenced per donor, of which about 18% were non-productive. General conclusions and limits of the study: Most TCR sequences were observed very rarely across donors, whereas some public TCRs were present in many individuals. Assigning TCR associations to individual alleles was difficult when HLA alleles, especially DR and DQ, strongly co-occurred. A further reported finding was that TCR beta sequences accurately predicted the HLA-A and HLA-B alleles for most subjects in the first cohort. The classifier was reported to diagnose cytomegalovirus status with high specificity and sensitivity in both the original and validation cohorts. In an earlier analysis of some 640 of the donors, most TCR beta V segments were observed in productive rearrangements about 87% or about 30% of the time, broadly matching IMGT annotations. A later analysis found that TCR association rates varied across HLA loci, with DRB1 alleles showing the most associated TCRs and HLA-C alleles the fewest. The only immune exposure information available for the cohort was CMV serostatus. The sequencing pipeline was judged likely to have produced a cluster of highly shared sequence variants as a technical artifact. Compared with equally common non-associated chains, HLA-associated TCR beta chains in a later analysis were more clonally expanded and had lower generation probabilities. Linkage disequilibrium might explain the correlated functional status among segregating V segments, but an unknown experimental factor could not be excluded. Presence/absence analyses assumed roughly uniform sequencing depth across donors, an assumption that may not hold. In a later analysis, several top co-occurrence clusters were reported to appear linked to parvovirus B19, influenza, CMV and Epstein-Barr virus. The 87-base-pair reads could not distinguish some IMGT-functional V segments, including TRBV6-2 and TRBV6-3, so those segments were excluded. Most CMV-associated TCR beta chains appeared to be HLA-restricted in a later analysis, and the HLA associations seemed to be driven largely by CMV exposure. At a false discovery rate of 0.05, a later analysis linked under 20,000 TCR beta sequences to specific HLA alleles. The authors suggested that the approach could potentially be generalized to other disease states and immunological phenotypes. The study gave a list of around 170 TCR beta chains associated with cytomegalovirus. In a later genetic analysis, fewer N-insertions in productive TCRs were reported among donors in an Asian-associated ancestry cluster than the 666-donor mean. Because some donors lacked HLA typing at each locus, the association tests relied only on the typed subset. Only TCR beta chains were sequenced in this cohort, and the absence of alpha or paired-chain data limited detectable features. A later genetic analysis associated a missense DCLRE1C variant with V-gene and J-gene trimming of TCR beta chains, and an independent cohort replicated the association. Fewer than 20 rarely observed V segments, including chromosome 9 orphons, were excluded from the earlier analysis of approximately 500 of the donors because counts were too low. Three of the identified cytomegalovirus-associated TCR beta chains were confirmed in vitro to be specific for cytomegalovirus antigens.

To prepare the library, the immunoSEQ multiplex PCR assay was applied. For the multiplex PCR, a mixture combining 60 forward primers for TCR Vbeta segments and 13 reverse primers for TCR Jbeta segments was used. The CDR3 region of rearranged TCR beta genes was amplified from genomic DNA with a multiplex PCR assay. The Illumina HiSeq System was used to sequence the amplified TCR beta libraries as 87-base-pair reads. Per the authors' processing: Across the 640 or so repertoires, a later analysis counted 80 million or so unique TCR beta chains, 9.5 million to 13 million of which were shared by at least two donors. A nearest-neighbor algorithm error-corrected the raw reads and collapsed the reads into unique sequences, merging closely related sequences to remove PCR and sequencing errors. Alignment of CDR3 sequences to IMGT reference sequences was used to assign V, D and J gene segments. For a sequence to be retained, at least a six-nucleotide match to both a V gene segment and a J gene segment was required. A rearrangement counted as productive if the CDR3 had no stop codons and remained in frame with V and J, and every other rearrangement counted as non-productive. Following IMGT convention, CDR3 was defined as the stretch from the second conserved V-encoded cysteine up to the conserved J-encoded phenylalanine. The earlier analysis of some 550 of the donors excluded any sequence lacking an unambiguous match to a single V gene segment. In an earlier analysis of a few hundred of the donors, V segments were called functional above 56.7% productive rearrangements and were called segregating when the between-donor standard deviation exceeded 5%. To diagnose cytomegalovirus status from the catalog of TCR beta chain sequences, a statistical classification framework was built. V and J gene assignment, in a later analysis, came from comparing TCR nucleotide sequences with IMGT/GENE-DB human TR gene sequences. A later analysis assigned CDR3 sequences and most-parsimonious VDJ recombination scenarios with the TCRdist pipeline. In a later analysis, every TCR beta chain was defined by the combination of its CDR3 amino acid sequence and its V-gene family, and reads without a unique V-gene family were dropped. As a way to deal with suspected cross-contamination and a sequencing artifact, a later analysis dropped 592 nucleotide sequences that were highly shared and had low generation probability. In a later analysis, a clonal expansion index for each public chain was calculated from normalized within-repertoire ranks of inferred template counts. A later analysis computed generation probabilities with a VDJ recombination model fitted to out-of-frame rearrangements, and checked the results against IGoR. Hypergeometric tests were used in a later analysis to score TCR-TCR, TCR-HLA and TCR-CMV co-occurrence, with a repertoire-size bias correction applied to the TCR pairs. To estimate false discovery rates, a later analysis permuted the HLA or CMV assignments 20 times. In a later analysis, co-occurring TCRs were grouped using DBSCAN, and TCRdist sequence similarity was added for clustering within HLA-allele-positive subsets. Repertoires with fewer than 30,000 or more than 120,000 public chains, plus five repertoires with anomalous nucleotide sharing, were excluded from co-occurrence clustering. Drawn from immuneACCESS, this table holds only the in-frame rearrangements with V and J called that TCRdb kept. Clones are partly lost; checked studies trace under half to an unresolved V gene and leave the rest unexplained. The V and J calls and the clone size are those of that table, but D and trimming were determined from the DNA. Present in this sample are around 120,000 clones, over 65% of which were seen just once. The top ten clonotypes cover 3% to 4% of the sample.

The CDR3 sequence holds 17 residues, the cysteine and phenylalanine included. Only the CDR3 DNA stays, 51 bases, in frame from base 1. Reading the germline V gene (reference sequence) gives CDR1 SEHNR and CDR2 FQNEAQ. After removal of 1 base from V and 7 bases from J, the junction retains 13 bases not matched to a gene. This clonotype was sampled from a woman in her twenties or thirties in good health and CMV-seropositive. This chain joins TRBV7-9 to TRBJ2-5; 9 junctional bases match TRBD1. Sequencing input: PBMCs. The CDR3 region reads CASSLVPGQGPGRTQYF. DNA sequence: TGTGCCAGCAGCTTAGTCCCCGGACAGGGGCCGGGCAGGACCCAGTACTTC.